The T cell receptor beta chain described here comes from a study of T cell responses to AZD1222 COVID-19 vaccine. Pooled together were second doses at about 4 or about 12 weeks. Generated by immunoSEQ multiplex PCR, the TCRdb table keeps only in-frame clones and is missing some. The sample holds about 94,000 clones; around 87% are singletons and the top ten take 12%. Concerning this clone: No antigen is known for it.

V lost 6 bases and J 2 bases, leaving 22 bases between the germline ends. CDR1 is WSHSY and CDR2 is SAAADI in the germline V gene. CDR3 length: 17 residues. Whole-study findings and limits: Of spike-specific TCRs, nearly half reportedly target regions left unmutated in variants. Sampling that yielded the repertoires occurred only after the peak T cell response. The number of AZD1222 recipients seropositive at baseline was only five or six.

This clonotype was obtained from an adult who received the AZD1222 COVID-19 vaccine. The input for sequencing was peripheral blood, taken 28 days after the second AZD1222 dose. The genes are TRBV10-2 and TRBJ2-5, with D perhaps matching TRBD2 (6 bases). CDR3 in amino acids: CASRPGGGSPRQETQYF. As DNA, the CDR3 is TGCGCCAGCAGGCCCGGGGGAGGATCCCCGCGTCAAGAGACCCAGTACTTC.